This entry features one TCR beta chain sequence. The antigen remains undetermined. The record originates from a study of shared clonotypes between healthy human individuals. Germline CDR1 reads MNHEY; CDR2 reads SMNVEV (reference sequence). The CDR3 has 15 amino acids. V was trimmed by 4 bases and J by 0 bases, leaving 13 bases between them. Sequencing used immunoSEQ multiplex PCR; TCRdb keeps in-frame clones, though not all of them. The data show about 2.1 million clones, approximately 92% seen once. Positive CCR7 selection of CD45RO-negative cells yielded the naive CD8 cells, and terminally differentiated effector memory CD45RA+ cells were excluded. The study enrolled healthy HIV-negative adults without recent acute infections or vaccinations as donors. Study conclusions and caveats: In general, naive subsets displayed greater estimated richness than memory subsets did.

The sample taken for sequencing was naive CD8+ T cells from PBMCs. V usage is TRBV27 and J usage is TRBJ2-7, with D possibly matching TRBD1 (5 bases). This clonotype was obtained from a man aged 18 to 29 in good health. Some clones in this sample may be carry-over from other donors' samples. This chain's CDR3 is CASSWGGWSSYEQYF. CDR3 in DNA: TGTGCCAGCAGTTGGGGCGGCTGGAGCTCCTACGAGCAGTACTTC.